This T cell receptor (beta chain) originates from a study of blood T cells in healthy people across ages. For the second PCR, which ran for about 6 to 12 cycles, a sample-barcoded 5' primer and a J-beta primer mix were used. Every sample returned 2.5 million or more CDR3-containing paired-end reads. TCRdb re-called the 5' RACE reads with MiXCR, one entry per CDR3 protein. The sample lists 750,000 to 950,000 distinct CDR3 sequences, about 26% seen once, with less than 3.5% in the top ten. This clonotype was seen more than once but under ten times. The same data also went into a second study, on T cells of mothers and their children. That work contributes: For related and unrelated pairs alike, thymic selection shapes TCR recombination output similarly. With unrelated pairs as the comparison, related mother-child pairs had a slightly higher overlap that was not significant.

This sequence originates from a boy under 18 in good health. Sequenced sample: blood.

The CDR3 coding sequence is TGTGCCAGCAGTTTAGCCTTGGACAGGTATGAGCAGTACTTC. It codes for CASSLALDRYEQYF. This chain uses TRBV12-3 or TRBV12-4 with TRBJ2-7; 7 bases fit TRBD1. Germline trimming cut 0 bases from V and 7 bases from J; bases unmatched to any gene: 6. The CDR3 is 14 amino acids.